The source of this T cell receptor (beta chain) is a study of CD4 T cells in relation to SARS-CoV-2 and coronaviruses. Unexposed donor CD4+ T cells date from about 2011-2018, before the COVID-19 pandemic. This CDR3 has 15 residues. Germline values: CDR1 MRHNA, CDR2 SNTAGT. The V gene end was trimmed by 2 bases and the J gene end by 5 bases; junction bases not matched to a gene: 6. Sequencing used immunoSEQ multiplex PCR; TCRdb keeps in-frame clones, though not all of them. The sample contains 65,000 or so clones, about 90% of which appear only once. This TCR was sampled from a human donor in good health. The sample was memory CD4+ T cells from PBMCs. The chain is built from TRBV6-4 and TRBJ2-3; the match to TRBD1 covers 8 bases. The DNA of the CDR3 is TGTGCCAGCAGTGACACTGCAGGGGGCGGAGATACGCAGTATTTT. The encoded protein is CASSDTAGGGDTQYF.